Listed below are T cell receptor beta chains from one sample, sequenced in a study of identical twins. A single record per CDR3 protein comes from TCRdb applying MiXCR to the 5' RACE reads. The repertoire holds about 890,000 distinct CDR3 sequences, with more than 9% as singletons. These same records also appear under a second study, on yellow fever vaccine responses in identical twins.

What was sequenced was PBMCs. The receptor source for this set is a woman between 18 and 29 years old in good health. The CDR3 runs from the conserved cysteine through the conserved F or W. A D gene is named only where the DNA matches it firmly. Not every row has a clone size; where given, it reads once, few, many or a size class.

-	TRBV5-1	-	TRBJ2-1	TGCGCCAGCAGCTGGGTTATGGAGGTCGGGTCGACGTACAATGAGCAGTTCTTC	CASSWVMEVGSTYNEQFF
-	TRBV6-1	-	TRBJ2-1	TGTGCCAGCAGTGAAGGAGGAGGGGGCGTTAAGAGGGGAGACAATGAGCAGTTCTTC	CASSEGGGGVKRGDNEQFF
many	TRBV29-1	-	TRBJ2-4	TGCAGCGTTGAATTGGGGGCGGCCAAAAACATTCAGTACTTC	CSVELGAAKNIQYF
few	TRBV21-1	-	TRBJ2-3	TGTGCCAGCAGCACCCCGGACAGGGCAATCAGCAGGTACACAGATACGCAGTATTTT	CASSTPDRAISRYTDTQYF
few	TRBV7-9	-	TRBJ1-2	TGTGCCAGCAGCTGCACCGACCGAGGGTGCTATGGCTACACCTTC	CASSCTDRGCYGYTF
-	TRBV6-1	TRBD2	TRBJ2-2	TGTGCCAGCAGCGGGACTAGCGGGAGGGCGGGCACCGGGGAGCTGTTTTTT	CASSGTSGRAGTGELFF
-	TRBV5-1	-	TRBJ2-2	TGCGCCAGCAGCCAGTATGGAGCGGTTAACACCGGGGAGCTGTTTTTT	CASSQYGAVNTGELFF
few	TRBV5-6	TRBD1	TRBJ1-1	TGTGCCAGCAGCCTGGGAACCGGACAGGTGGGCACTGAAGCTTTCTTT	CASSLGTGQVGTEAFF
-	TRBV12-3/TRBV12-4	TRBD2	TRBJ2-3	TGTGCCAGCAGTCCCCCCCAGCGGGGGGCAGATACGCAGAATTTT	CASSPPQRGADTQNF
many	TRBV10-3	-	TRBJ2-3	TGTGCCATCAGGGGACCCGGGGAAAGCACAGATACGCAGTATTTT	CAIRGPGESTDTQYF
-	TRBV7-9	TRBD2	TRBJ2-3	TGTGCCAGCAGAGACGGACTAGGGGCAGATACGCAGTATTTT	CASRDGLGADTQYF
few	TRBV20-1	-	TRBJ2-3	TGCAGTGCTAGAGTAGCTCATACGCAGTATTTT	CSARVAHTQYF
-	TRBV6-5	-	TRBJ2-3	TGTGCCAGCAGTTACTGGGGACCGAACACAGATACGCAGTATTTT	CASSYWGPNTDTQYF
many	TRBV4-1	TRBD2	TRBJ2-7	TGCGCCAGCAGCCAACAAATAGCGGGAGCAGACTACGAGCAGTACTTC	CASSQQIAGADYEQYF
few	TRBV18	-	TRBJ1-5	TGTGCCAGCTCAAAGGAGGAAGGCAATCAGCCCCAGCATTTT	CASSKEEGNQPQHF
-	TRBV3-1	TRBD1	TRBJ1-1	TGTGCCAGCAGCCAAACCGGGACAGGGGGCCACTTT	CASSQTGTGGHF
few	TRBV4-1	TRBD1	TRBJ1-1	TGCGCCAGCAGCCAGGCCGGGACAGAGCACACTGAAGCTTTCTTT	CASSQAGTEHTEAFF
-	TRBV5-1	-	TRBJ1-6	TGCGCCAGCAGACCAGAAATCGGTAATTCACCCCTCCACTTT	CASRPEIGNSPLHF
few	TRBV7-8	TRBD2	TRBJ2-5	TGTGCCAGCAGCTTAGCAGCGGGGGGGCTGGCGACCCAGTACTTC	CASSLAAGGLATQYF
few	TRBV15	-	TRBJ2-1	TGTGCCACCAGCAGAAAGCGGACCCTTTCCTACAATGAGCAGTTCTTC	CATSRKRTLSYNEQFF
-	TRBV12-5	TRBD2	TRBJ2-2	TGTGCTAGTGGACGAGGGACTAGCGGGGCCCGGGAGCTGTTTTTT	CASGRGTSGARELFF
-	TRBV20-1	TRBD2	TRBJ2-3	TGCAGTGCCACGGGGGGGTTCACAGATACGCAGTATTTT	CSATGGFTDTQYF
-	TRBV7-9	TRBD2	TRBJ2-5	TGTGCCAGCAGCCTCCGGGGCGGGGGGGCCGGTGAGACCCAGTACTTC	CASSLRGGGAGETQYF
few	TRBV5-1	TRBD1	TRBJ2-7	TGCGCCAGCAGCCTCGACAGGGAAGGCTACGAGCAGTACTTC	CASSLDREGYEQYF
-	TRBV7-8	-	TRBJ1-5	TGTGCCAGCAGCTTGGCCGTCCTCAATCAGCCCCAGCATTTT	CASSLAVLNQPQHF
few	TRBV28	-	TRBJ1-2	TGTGCCAGCAGTCTCGAGTTCGCTAACTATGGCTACACCTTC	CASSLEFANYGYTF
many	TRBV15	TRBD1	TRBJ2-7	TGTGCCACCAAAAGTTTGGGACAGGGGTCCAACGAGCAGTACTTC	CATKSLGQGSNEQYF
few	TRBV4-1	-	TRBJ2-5	TGCGCCAGCAGCCAAGACGGGCTTTCCGGCGAGACCCAGTACTTC	CASSQDGLSGETQYF
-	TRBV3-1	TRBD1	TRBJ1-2	TGTGCCAGCAGCCCGGGACAGGCCTTCGACTATGGCTACACCTTC	CASSPGQAFDYGYTF
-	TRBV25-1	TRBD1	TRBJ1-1	TGTGCCAGCAGGACAGGGATTGAAGCTTTCTTT	CASRTGIEAFF
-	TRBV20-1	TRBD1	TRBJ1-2	TGCAGTGCCCAGGGGGCAAGGCCCCTTCATAACTATGGCTACACCTTC	CSAQGARPLHNYGYTF
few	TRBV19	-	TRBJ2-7	TGTGCCAGTAGCAATTCGGACAGTTTCTACGAGCAGTACTTC	CASSNSDSFYEQYF
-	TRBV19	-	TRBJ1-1	TGTGCCGCCCTCAGGGTCAGGTTGAACACTGAAGCTTTCTTT	CAALRVRLNTEAFF
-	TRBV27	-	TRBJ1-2	TGTGCCAGCGCCCATATGGCCCCAGGGGCTGGCTACACCTTC	CASAHMAPGAGYTF
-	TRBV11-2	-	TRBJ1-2	TGTGCCAGCAGCTTAGAACGGGGGCGCGTTGAAGGCTACACCTTC	CASSLERGRVEGYTF
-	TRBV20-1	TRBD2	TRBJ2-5	TGCAGTGCTGACAAACTAGCGGGCGAACATATGGCCCAGTACTTC	CSADKLAGEHMAQYF
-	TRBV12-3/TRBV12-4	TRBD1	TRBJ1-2	TGTGCCAGCAGTTCCTCAGGGGGGAACTATGGCTACACCTTC	CASSSSGGNYGYTF
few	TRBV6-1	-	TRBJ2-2	TGTGCCACATACGGGTTTTTCGGCGGGGAGCTGTTTTTT	CATYGFFGGELFF
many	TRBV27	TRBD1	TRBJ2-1	TGTGCCAGCAGCCCGGGGACAGCGCCTTACAATGAGCAGTTCTTC	CASSPGTAPYNEQFF
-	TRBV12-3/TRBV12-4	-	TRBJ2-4	TGTGCCAGCAGGAAGGACGTTTTGAACATTCAGTACTTC	CASRKDVLNIQYF
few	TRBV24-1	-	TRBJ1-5	TGTGCCACCAGTGAGGGGGGCAATCAGCCCCAGCATTTT	CATSEGGNQPQHF
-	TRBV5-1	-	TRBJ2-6	TGCGCCAGCAGCTTGTTATTCCCCACCGGGACCTTCTCTGGGGCCAACGTCCTGACTTTC	CASSLLFPTGTFSGANVLTF
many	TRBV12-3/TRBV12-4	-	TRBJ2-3	TGTGCCAGCAGTTATGCTGCGGTGTTGACAGATACGCAGTATTTT	CASSYAAVLTDTQYF